Below are 30 T cell receptor beta chains sequenced from a single sample in a study of radiotherapy plus CTLA-4 blockade in lung cancer. Here immunoSEQ multiplex PCR was the method, and the copy in TCRdb shows in-frame clones only, minus some. The sample yields 80,000 or so clones, 78% seen once. The specimen was peripheral blood, collected from a patient treated with radiotherapy plus ipilimumab. Receptors were obtained from a human donor with non-small cell lung cancer who had a partial response to radiotherapy plus ipilimumab. Some clones in this sample may be carry-over from other donors' samples.

The chain's CDR3 is CASISQGPGANVLTF. The CDR3 DNA follows: TGTGCCAGTATATCTCAGGGGCCTGGGGCCAACGTCCTGACTTTC. The V gene is TRBV19, the J gene TRBJ2-6; TRBD1 is a possible D gene (6 bases). Germline assignment: CDR1 LNHDA and CDR2 SQIVND (reference sequence). CDR3 length: 15 residues. Trimming left V 7 bases short and J 2 bases short, with 12 bases between.

The chain uses TRBV5-1 and TRBJ2-3; TRBD2 matches at 10 bases. The V gene end was trimmed by 1 base and the J gene end by 6 bases; junction bases not matched to a gene: 2. This CDR3 has 14 residues. The germline gives CDR1 SGHRS, CDR2 YFSETQ. The CDR3 DNA sequence: TGCGCCAGCAGCTTGTCTAGCGGGAGTGATACGCAGTATTTT. The encoded protein is CASSLSSGSDTQYF.

The chain has TRBV19 and TRBJ2-7, with D possibly being TRBD2 (5 bases). The germline gives CDR1 LNHDA, CDR2 SQIVND (reference sequence). Trimming pared 9 bases from V and 2 bases from J, leaving 17 bases between. The CDR3 runs 14 residues. The CDR3 loop reads CASSPGDLAYEQYF. The CDR3 nucleotides are TGTGCCAGCTCCCCCGGGGATCTGGCCTACGAGCAGTACTTC.

This chain joins TRBV2 and TRBJ2-1; TRBD2 matches at 8 bases. Germline V gene data show CDR1 as SNHLY and CDR2 as FYNNEI. This CDR3 has 17 amino acids. V shed 4 bases and J 0 bases; nucleotides not matched to a gene: 8. In DNA, the CDR3 is TGTGCCAGCAGTGGAACTAGCGGCACGAGCTCCTACAATGAGCAGTTCTTC. Encoded protein: CASSGTSGTSSYNEQFF.

This clone has a handful of counts. V usage is TRBV7-9 and J usage is TRBJ1-1; a possible D gene is TRBD1 (5 bases). There are 12 residues in the CDR3. Germline V gene lookup returns CDR1 SEHNR and CDR2 FQNEAQ (reference sequence). Trimming removed 2 bases at V and 11 bases at J, with 12 bases between. The CDR3 loop is CASSLFGGSAFF. DNA for the CDR3: TGTGCCAGCAGCTTATTCGGGGGTTCGGCTTTCTTT.

With regard to this clone: Germline and junction disagree at one end, which may indicate a read error. V and J are TRBV4-1 and TRBJ2-7; possible D gene TRBD1, 6 bases. This CDR3 has 15 residues. Germline CDR1 is MGHRA and CDR2 is YSYEKL. CDR3 loop: CASSQTGRGSYEQYF. The CDR3, as DNA: TGTGCCAGCAGCCAAACAGGCAGGGGAAGTTACGAGCAGTACTTC.

V gene TRBV28 combines with J gene TRBJ1-2, with D possibly TRBD1 on 5 matching bases. In germline, CDR1 is MDHEN, CDR2 SYDVKM. Between the trimmed V and J ends, which lost 6 bases and 2 bases, there was a span of 19 bases. The CDR3 loop spans 16 amino acids. The chain's CDR3 is CASRKSPGLSNYGYTF. CDR3 in DNA: TGTGCCAGCAGAAAGAGCCCGGGACTCTCGAACTATGGCTACACCTTC.

This clone was counted only a few times. This chain connects TRBV6-1 to TRBJ1-4, with a possible D match to TRBD1 (5 bases). This CDR3 contains 15 residues. Germline V gives CDR1 MNHNS, CDR2 SASEGT. V was trimmed by 4 bases and J by 0 bases, leaving 9 bases between them. The CDR3 reads CASSVGGATNEKLFF. CDR3 nucleotide sequence: TGTGCCAGCAGTGTGGGGGGGGCAACTAATGAAAAACTGTTTTTT.

The chain couples TRBV19 to TRBJ1-1; D is uncertain. Trimming shortened V by 7 bases and J by 9 bases, and 18 bases separated the two germline ends. The V gene's germline CDR1 is LNHDA and CDR2 SQIVND (reference sequence). The CDR3 has 13 amino acids. CDR3 sequence (DNA): TGTGCCAGTACTCTCGGATTGGGCACCCAAGCTTTCTTT. Encoded protein: CASTLGLGTQAFF.

The V gene is TRBV5-5, the J gene TRBJ1-4; possibly TRBD1 for D (5 bases). V was shortened by 5 bases and J by 8 bases, with 19 bases between the two germline ends. Germline-derived CDR1 and CDR2 are SGHKS and YYEKEE (reference sequence). The CDR3 is 15 residues long. The CDR3 loop is CASSPPDNLGEKLFF. Written as DNA, the CDR3 is TGTGCCAGCAGTCCCCCGGACAATCTCGGGGAAAAACTGTTTTTT. The full variable domain, with the rest looked up from reference TRBV5-5 and TRBJ1-4, is DAGVTQSPTHLIKTRGQQVTLRCSPISGHKSVSWYQQVLGQGPQFIFQYYEKEERGRGNFPDRFSARQFPNYSSELNVNALLLGDSALYLCASSPPDNLGEKLFFGSGTQLSVL.

The chain uses TRBV7-3 and TRBJ1-2; D perhaps matches TRBD1 (5 bases). Germline V gene lookup returns CDR1 SGHTA and CDR2 FQGTGA. V dropped 1 base and J dropped 11 bases, with 14 bases sitting between them. The CDR3 is 13 amino acids. Here the CDR3 reads CASSLNAGLGYTF. CDR3 nucleotide sequence: TGTGCCAGCAGCTTAAATGCAGGGTTAGGATACACCTTC.

The chain is built from TRBV2 and TRBJ2-5; TRBD2 aligns across 8 bases. V lost 5 bases, J lost 5 bases, and 7 bases stayed unmatched. Looked up from germline, CDR1 is SNHLY and CDR2 is FYNNEI. This CDR3 spans 14 amino acids. The CDR3 DNA sequence: TGTGCCAGCAGTCCGGGTCAGCGGGGGGAGACCCAGTACTTC. This sequence encodes CASSPGQRGETQYF.

The genes are TRBV28 and TRBJ1-5; 8 nucleotides align to TRBD1. Germline V gene data show CDR1 as MDHEN and CDR2 as SYDVKM. The length of the CDR3 is 15 residues. The J segment lost 5 bases and the V segment lost 6 bases, leaving 9 bases of the junction unmatched. The CDR3 is CASSPDRGPDQPQHF. As DNA, the CDR3 is TGTGCCAGCAGCCCCGACAGGGGTCCAGATCAGCCCCAGCATTTT.

This clone was counted a single time. The chain couples TRBV7-9 to TRBJ2-7, with TRBD2 matching 9 bases. V dropped 3 bases and J dropped 2; count of bases not matched to a gene: 2. Germline V gene lookup returns CDR1 SEHNR and CDR2 FQNEAQ (reference sequence). This CDR3 has 14 residues. CDR3 coding DNA: TGTGCCAGCAGCTTCGGCGGGGGGGCCTACGAGCAGTACTTC. Protein sequence: CASSFGGGAYEQYF.

This clone is a singleton in its sample. V gene TRBV28 combines with J gene TRBJ2-3; D unclear. Germline CDR1 and CDR2: MDHEN and SYDVKM. Trimming shortened V by 5 bases and J by 6 bases, and 18 bases separated the two germline ends. There are 15 residues in the CDR3. The CDR3 nucleotides read TGTGCCAGCAGTCCTGATGCAGGCCTCACGGATACGCAGTATTTT. This sequence encodes CASSPDAGLTDTQYF.

The gene calls are TRBV11-2 and TRBJ2-4, with a possible D match to TRBD2 (5 bases). The CDR3 consists of 16 residues. CDR1 and CDR2 (germline): SGHAT, FQNNGV. Trimming stripped 5 bases from V and 8 bases from J, with 22 bases between. This CDR3 reads CASSVFFTGTRDIQYF. The CDR3 nucleotides read TGTGCCAGCAGCGTATTCTTCACGGGTACGAGGGACATTCAGTACTTC. The complete variable domain, with remaining parts taken from reference TRBV11-2 and TRBJ2-4, reads EAGVAQSPRYKIIEKRQSVAFWCNPISGHATLYWYQQILGQGPKLLIQFQNNGVVDDSQLPKDRFSAERLKGVDSTLKIQPAKLEDSAVYLCASSVFFTGTRDIQYFGAGTRLSVL.

The genes are TRBV7-9 and TRBJ1-1; no firm D call. The V gene's germline CDR1 is SEHNR and CDR2 FQNEAQ (reference sequence). The CDR3 sequence is 15 residues long. Trimming left V 4 bases short and J 4 bases short, with 16 bases between. This CDR3 is CASSSTRGSATEAFF. The CDR3 DNA reads TGTGCCAGCAGCTCAACTAGAGGCTCGGCCACTGAAGCTTTCTTT.

This rearrangement joins TRBV19 to TRBJ1-2; the D gene is possibly TRBD1 (5 bases). V gave up 7 bases and J gave up 8 bases, with 23 bases separating them. The CDR3 consists of 15 residues. The V gene's germline CDR1 is LNHDA and CDR2 SQIVND (reference sequence). CDR3: CASTPGGGPVRGYTF. In DNA form, the CDR3 reads TGTGCCAGTACCCCTGGGGGGGGACCGGTTCGGGGCTACACCTTC.

This clone was seen a handful of times. The chain carries TRBV6-5 and TRBJ2-1; D unresolved. CDR1 and CDR2 (germline): MNHEY, SVGAGI. This CDR3 contains 13 residues. V was clipped by 4 bases and J by 3 bases, with 7 bases between them. The CDR3 DNA is TGTGCCAGCAGTTTGCGTAGCTACAATGAGCAGTTCTTC. It codes for CASSLRSYNEQFF.

V gene TRBV5-6 combines with J gene TRBJ2-7; D gene ambiguous. Germline V lookup: CDR1 SGHDT, CDR2 YYEEEE. The CDR3 sequence is 13 residues long. Trimming pared 1 base from V and 5 bases from J, leaving 10 bases between. CDR3 amino acids: CASSLPGLDEQYF. CDR3 nucleotide sequence: TGTGCCAGCAGCTTGCCAGGTTTGGACGAGCAGTACTTC.

This clone was detected once. The chain has TRBV7-2 and TRBJ2-7; D is undetermined. This CDR3 is built from 15 residues. Germline V lookup: CDR1 SGHTA, CDR2 FQGNSA. Trimming took 1 base from V and 2 from J, leaving 12 bases between them. The CDR3 coding sequence is TGTGCCAGCAGCTTAGGGCAGGCCCACACCTACGAGCAGTACTTC. Translated, it gives CASSLGQAHTYEQYF.

The CDR3, as DNA: TGTGCCAGCAGCCGGGACTCTAATGAAAAACTGTTTTTT. Translating gives CASSRDSNEKLFF. The chain links TRBV7-7 to TRBJ1-4; perhaps TRBD1 as D (5 bases). Germline assignment: CDR1 SSHAT and CDR2 FNYEAQ (reference sequence). The CDR3 has 13 residues. V lost 5 bases and J lost 3, with 7 bases in between. The complete variable domain, with remaining parts taken from reference TRBV7-7 and TRBJ1-4, reads GAGVSQSPRYKVTKRGQDVTLRCDPISSHATLYWYQQALGQGPEFLTYFNYEAQPDKSGLPSDRFSAERPEGSISTLTIQRTEQRDSAMYRCASSRDSNEKLFFGSGTQLSVL.

V usage is TRBV18 and J usage is TRBJ2-2; 7 bases are shared with TRBD1. Germline V gene lookup returns CDR1 KGHSH and CDR2 LQKENI. V was clipped by 3 bases and J by 0 bases; unmatched bases: 4. The CDR3 contains 16 residues. Here the CDR3 reads CASSPPGTANTGELFF. In DNA, the CDR3 is TGTGCCAGCTCACCGCCCGGGACAGCGAACACCGGGGAGCTGTTTTTT.

The rearrangement links TRBV19 to TRBJ2-3, with 8 bases fitting TRBD1. Germline V gives CDR1 LNHDA, CDR2 SQIVND (reference sequence). Trimming cost V 5 bases and J 5 bases; bases outside gene matches: 6. CDR3 length: 14 amino acids. The CDR3, as DNA: TGTGCCAGTAGTCCAGGACAGGGAGTAGATACGCAGTATTTT. This gives the protein CASSPGQGVDTQYF.

This rearrangement joins TRBV6-6 to TRBJ2-7; tentatively, D is TRBD1 (5 bases). Germline CDR1 and CDR2: MNHNY and SVGAGI (reference sequence). Trimming took 7 bases from V and 3 from J, leaving 22 bases between them. The CDR3 extends over 16 amino acids. The CDR3 DNA is TGTGCCAGCAACCACCAAGGTAGGGGCCGCTACTACGAGCAGTACTTC. Translation gives CASNHQGRGRYYEQYF.

This clone was seen only a few times. The CDR3 bases are TGTGCCAGCCGGGGACTAGCGACCAATGAGCAGTTCTTC. This codes for CASRGLATNEQFF. The gene calls are TRBV19 and TRBJ2-1; TRBD2 agrees at 10 bases. Germline values: CDR1 LNHDA, CDR2 SQIVND (reference sequence). V shed 9 bases, J shed 6 bases, and the junction held 5 bases outside the gene matches. This CDR3 is 13 amino acids long.

The chain combines TRBV5-5 with TRBJ1-2, with D perhaps TRBD1 (6 bases). Trimming pared 0 bases from V and 8 bases from J, leaving 14 bases between. There are 14 residues in the CDR3. Germline CDR1 and CDR2: SGHKS and YYEKEE (reference sequence). The CDR3 protein is CASSLAGDQGGYTF. CDR3 in DNA: TGTGCCAGCAGCTTGGCTGGGGACCAGGGGGGCTACACCTTC.

The rearrangement joins TRBV2 to TRBJ1-1, with D tentatively TRBD1 (6 bases). CDR1 and CDR2 from the germline V gene are SNHLY and FYNNEI. CDR3 length equals 15 residues. Trimming removed 3 bases at V and 3 bases at J, with 14 bases between. CDR3 protein: CASSEYAGADTEAFF. The DNA of the CDR3 is TGTGCCAGCAGTGAGTATGCGGGGGCGGACACTGAAGCTTTCTTT.

The chain employs TRBV10-3 and TRBJ2-1, with 11 bases matching TRBD2. The CDR3 contains 16 residues. In germline, CDR1 is ENHRY, CDR2 SYGVKD. After removal of 4 bases from V and 5 bases from J, the junction contained 7 bases not matched to a gene. The CDR3 DNA reads TGTGCCATCAGTGTTGGGACTAGCGGTCGTAACAATGAGCAGTTCTTC. This translates into CAISVGTSGRNNEQFF.

This sequence joins TRBV11-2 and TRBJ1-1, with a possible D match to TRBD1 (5 bases). This CDR3 region has 16 residues. Germline V lookup: CDR1 SGHAT, CDR2 FQNNGV. Trimming cost V 0 bases and J 6 bases, with 17 bases left between them. CDR3 DNA sequence: TGTGCCAGCAGCTTAGATCGACGGACATATGGGGCTGAAGCTTTCTTT. It encodes CASSLDRRTYGAEAFF.